This entry lists 3 T cell receptor beta chains sequenced from one sample in a study of CD8 T cells in Susac syndrome. The RNA, about 0.5 to 1 ug, was put through reverse transcription using random hexamers. Each CDR3 protein is one row after TCRdb ran MiXCR on the immunoSEQ multiplex PCR reads. The sample lists about 120,000 distinct CDR3 sequences; around 94% were seen once. The source material was CD8+ T cells from PBMCs. These receptors all come from a human donor with Susac syndrome.

The V and J genes are TRBV9 and TRBJ2-7, with a possible D match to TRBD1 (5 bases). Germline CDR1 SGDLS, CDR2 YYNGEE. CDR3 length equals 14 residues. V was cut by 0 bases and J by 4 bases, with 11 bases left in between. For the CDR3, the DNA is TGTGCCAGCAGCGTAGATGGACACTCGTACGAGCAGTACTTC. This gives the protein CASSVDGHSYEQYF. Drawing the rest from reference TRBV9 and TRBJ2-7, the complete variable domain is DSGVTQTPKHLITATGQRVTLRCSPRSGDLSVYWYQQSLDQGLQFLIQYYNGEERAKGNILERFSAQQFPDLHSELNLSSLELGDSALYFCASSVDGHSYEQYFGPGTRLTVT.

This chain uses TRBV27 with TRBJ2-1; a possible D gene is TRBD2 (6 bases). The CDR3 extends over 12 amino acids. V shed 4 bases and J shed 9 bases, with 10 bases lying between them. CDR1 is MNHEY and CDR2 is SMNVEV in the germline V gene (reference sequence). In nucleotides, the CDR3 is TGTGCCAGCAGTTGGGGGGTGGGTGAGCAGTTCTTC. Translated: CASSWGVGEQFF.

CDR3 protein: CSVEHAEVSGELFF. CDR3 sequence (DNA): TGCAGCGTTGAACACGCCGAGGTCTCCGGGGAGCTGTTTTTT. V is TRBV29-1 and J is TRBJ2-2, with D hard to call. The CDR3 extends over 14 amino acids. Looked up from germline, CDR1 is SQVTM and CDR2 is ANQGSEA. V was cut by 2 bases and J by 6 bases, with 13 bases left in between.